This TCR beta chain comes out of a study of blood T cell repertoires in COVID-19. Per the authors' pipeline: Scientists estimated how many nucleated cells there were by amplifying reference gene primers. Data came from immunoSEQ multiplex PCR; TCRdb stores just in-frame clones and leaves some out. Clone size and the V and J calls come from that table; the DNA yielded D and trimming. This sample has 390,000 or so clones, with roughly 90% found just once. Sequencing was performed on peripheral blood. This TCR derives from a woman aged 25 to 45 with active or convalescent COVID-19.

CDR3 DNA: TGTGCCAGCGGACCAGCGGGGCGGACCGGGGAGCTGTTTTTT. The encoded protein is CASGPAGRTGELFF. The chain carries TRBV3-1 (or the pseudogene TRBV3-2) and TRBJ2-2, with TRBD2 matching over 7 bases. This CDR3 is built from 14 residues. Germline CDR1 is LGHDT and CDR2 is YNNKEL (reference sequence). Trimming cost V 8 bases and J 5 bases; bases outside gene matches: 8.